The 10 T cell receptor beta chains reported below all come from one sample, sequenced in a study of T cells in Graves' hyperthyroidism and ophthalmopathy. The investigators amplified TCR beta CDR3 regions from RNA transcripts. With the HTBI primer set, the TCR CDR3 went through a first round of RT-PCR. TCRdb itself ran the multiplex PCR reads through MiXCR, one entry per CDR3 protein. The sample has approximately 590,000 distinct CDR3 sequences; 15% to 19% are singletons. Sequencing used blood. The receptors shown here come from a woman in her twenties or thirties with Graves' hyperthyroidism.

This chain connects TRBV29-1 to TRBJ1-4; TRBD1 matches at 9 bases. Per germline, CDR1 SQVTM and CDR2 ANQGSEA. V gave up 2 bases and J gave up 0 bases; unmatched junction bases: 4. This CDR3 is built from 16 residues. The CDR3 nucleotides are TGCAGCGTTGAAAGGACAGGGGTTGCAACTAATGAAAAACTGTTTTTT. Protein product: CSVERTGVATNEKLFF.

This clonotype was seen a few times. The chain recombines TRBV13 with TRBJ1-2; tentative D call: TRBD1 (5 bases). This CDR3 has 13 amino acids. CDR1 and CDR2 from the germline V gene are PRHDT and FYEKMQ (reference sequence). Trimming stripped 1 base from V and 7 bases from J, with 10 bases between. In DNA, the CDR3 is TGTGCCAGCAGCTTAGACAGGTCGGGTGGCTACACCTTC. Its protein product is CASSLDRSGGYTF.

This clonotype was found many times. The rearrangement joins TRBV27 to TRBJ1-1; no clear D gene. The CDR3 has 12 residues. Germline CDR1 is MNHEY and CDR2 is SMNVEV (reference sequence). The V end was cut by 8 bases, the J end by 6 bases, with 13 bases between. CDR3 in DNA: TGTGCCAGCCTCGGTGTAGAGGCTGAAGCTTTCTTT. This translates into CASLGVEAEAFF.

This clonotype was detected many times. The genes are TRBV30 and TRBJ1-2; TRBD1 might be the D (5 bases). The V gene's germline CDR1 is GTSNPN and CDR2 SVGIG (reference sequence). The CDR3 has 12 amino acids. V was shortened by 2 bases and J by 3 bases, with 7 bases between the two germline ends. The CDR3 region has the DNA TGTGCCTGGAGTCAAGGGGACTATGGCTACACCTTC. As protein: CAWSQGDYGYTF.

The chain is built from TRBV28 and TRBJ2-7, with 7 bases aligning to TRBD2. V shed 11 bases, J shed 6 bases, and the junction held 10 bases outside the gene matches. CDR1 and CDR2 (germline): MDHEN, SYDVKM. CDR3 length equals 12 residues. The CDR3 region is CAPGRESPEQYF. The CDR3 DNA sequence: TGTGCCCCCGGGCGGGAGAGTCCCGAGCAGTACTTC.

This sequence joins TRBV20-1 and TRBJ2-1; tentative D call: TRBD2 (5 bases). Trimming shortened V by 4 bases and J by 4 bases, and 14 bases separated the two germline ends. The V gene's germline CDR1 is DFQATT and CDR2 SNEGSKA (reference sequence). The length of the CDR3 is 14 residues. CDR3 sequence reads: CSATAGILYNEQFF. The DNA of the CDR3 is TGCAGTGCTACGGCGGGTATCTTATACAATGAGCAGTTCTTC.

J is TRBJ2-1 and V is TRBV7-8; D not resolved. CDR1 and CDR2 (germline): SGHVS, FQNEAQ. This CDR3 spans 14 amino acids. Trimming removed 5 bases from V and 7 bases from J, with 15 bases in between. CDR3 sequence reads: CASSRNVGYNEQFF. The CDR3 bases are TGTGCCAGCAGCCGAAATGTCGGGTATAATGAGCAGTTCTTC.

The V gene is TRBV19, the J gene TRBJ1-1; unclear D gene. The CDR3 runs to 13 residues. Per germline, CDR1 LNHDA and CDR2 SQIVND (reference sequence). V lost 8 bases and J 4 bases, leaving 14 bases between the germline ends. CDR3 coding DNA: TGTGCCAGTTTGGCCTGGGGTGCCACTGAAGCTTTCTTT. Amino acids: CASLAWGATEAFF.

This clonotype has only a few counts. This sequence joins TRBV7-2 and TRBJ2-2; no definite D call. V gave up 5 bases and J gave up 4 bases, with 8 bases separating them. The CDR3 covers 13 residues. CDR1 is SGHTA and CDR2 is FQGNSA in the germline V gene. In DNA form, the CDR3 reads TGTGCCAGCAGCCGAATGGGCACCGGGGAGCTGTTTTTT. As protein: CASSRMGTGELFF.

This sequence joins TRBV5-6 and TRBJ2-2, with unresolved D. The CDR3 totals 14 residues. The V gene's germline CDR1 is SGHDT and CDR2 YYEEEE. V was pared by 1 base and J by 4 bases, with 8 bases between. The CDR3 coding sequence is TGTGCCAGCAGCTTGATGGGCTTCACCGGGGAGCTGTTTTTT. Translated: CASSLMGFTGELFF.